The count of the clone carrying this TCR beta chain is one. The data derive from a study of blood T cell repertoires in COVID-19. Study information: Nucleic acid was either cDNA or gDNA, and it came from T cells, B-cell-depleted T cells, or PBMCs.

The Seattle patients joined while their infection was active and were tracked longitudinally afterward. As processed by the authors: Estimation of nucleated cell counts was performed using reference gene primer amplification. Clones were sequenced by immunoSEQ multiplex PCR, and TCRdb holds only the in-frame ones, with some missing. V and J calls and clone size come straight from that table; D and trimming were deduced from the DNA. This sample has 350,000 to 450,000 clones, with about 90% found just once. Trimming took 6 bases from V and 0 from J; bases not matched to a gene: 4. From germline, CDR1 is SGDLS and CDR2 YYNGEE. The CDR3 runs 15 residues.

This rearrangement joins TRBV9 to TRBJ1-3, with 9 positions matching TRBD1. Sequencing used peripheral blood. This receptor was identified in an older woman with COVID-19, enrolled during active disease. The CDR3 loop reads CASNDRGSSGNTIYF. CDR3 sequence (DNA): TGTGCCAGCAATGACAGGGGGAGCTCTGGAAACACCATATATTTT.